Below are 24 T cell receptor beta chains sequenced from a single sample in a study of T cells in Graves' hyperthyroidism and ophthalmopathy. What was amplified from RNA transcripts were TCR beta CDR3 regions. TCR CDR3 underwent first-round RT-PCR with the HTBI primer set. TCRdb used MiXCR to reprocess the multiplex PCR reads, holding one entry per CDR3 protein. The sample contains 360,000 or so distinct CDR3 sequences, over 12% of which appear only once. Sequenced sample: blood. Receptors originate from a woman in her sixties or seventies with Graves' ophthalmopathy.

This clonotype has ten or more counts. The rearrangement links TRBV18 to TRBJ2-1; unclear D gene. The germline V and J ends were trimmed by 0 bases and 8 bases, with 8 bases remaining between them. The germline gives CDR1 KGHSH, CDR2 LQKENI. CDR3 size: 13 residues. In nucleotides, the CDR3 is TGTGCCAGCTCACCACCACGAGGACATGAGCAGTTCTTC. Translating gives CASSPPRGHEQFF.

V usage is TRBV5-5 and J usage is TRBJ2-3; 10 positions match TRBD2. V dropped 6 bases and J dropped 0; count of bases not matched to a gene: 13. The CDR3 extends over 18 amino acids. Germline V gives CDR1 SGHKS, CDR2 YYEKEE (reference sequence). CDR3 sequence reads: CASTPVAGLAASTDTQYF. The CDR3 DNA follows: TGTGCCAGCACCCCGGTGGCCGGACTAGCGGCTAGCACAGATACGCAGTATTTT.

This clonotype was counted only a few times. The chain links TRBV20-1 to TRBJ2-7; 9 bases map to TRBD2. V dropped 4 bases and J dropped 2; count of bases not matched to a gene: 9. The CDR3 has 15 amino acids. Germline V lookup: CDR1 DFQATT, CDR2 SNEGSKA (reference sequence). The CDR3 DNA is TGCAGTGCTACCCACCCCCTAGCGGGGCCCTACGAGCAGTACTTC. This gives the protein CSATHPLAGPYEQYF.

This clonotype came up many times. This chain joins TRBV20-1 and TRBJ1-4; 7 bases agree with TRBD1. This CDR3 is built from 12 residues. Germline V CDR1 and CDR2: DFQATT, SNEGSKA (reference sequence). The ends lost 2 bases at V and 8 bases at J; junction bases unmatched: 2. The CDR3 DNA reads as TGCAGTGCTAGAACGGGACAGGAAAAACTGTTTTTT. Its translation: CSARTGQEKLFF.

This clonotype was seen a handful of times. A much bigger clone sits one base away, suggesting this may be a read error. The chain uses TRBV2 and TRBJ2-2; D unresolved. Per the germline V gene, CDR1 is SNHLY and CDR2 is FYNNEI. The CDR3 totals 13 residues. The V gene lost 4 bases and the J gene lost 4 bases, with 7 bases spanning the gap. Here the CDR3 reads CASSVYATGELFF. The CDR3 region has the DNA TGTGCCAGCAGTGTTTACGCCACCGGGGAGCTGTTTTTT.

This clonotype was observed at least ten times. V gene TRBV6-1 combines with J gene TRBJ2-1; TRBD2 matches 13 bases. CDR1 and CDR2 from the germline V gene are MNHNS and SASEGT. CDR3 length: 14 residues. The ends lost 7 bases at V and 4 bases at J; junction bases unmatched: 1. As DNA, the CDR3 is TGTGCCAGCATGGGACTAGCGGGGTACAATGAGCAGTTCTTC. This encodes CASMGLAGYNEQFF.

This clonotype has just a few counts. The rearrangement uses TRBV7-9 and TRBJ2-7; 7 positions agree with TRBD2. J gave up 2 bases and V 6 bases, and 10 bases lay outside the gene matches. CDR1 is SEHNR and CDR2 is FQNEAQ in the germline V gene (reference sequence). This CDR3 has 15 amino acids. The CDR3 region has the DNA TGTGCCAGCAGTCCTCCTAGCGGAACACCCTACGAGCAGTACTTC. It encodes CASSPPSGTPYEQYF.

The V gene is TRBV6-6, the J gene TRBJ2-3; D gene uncertain. The germline V gene has CDR1 MNHNY and CDR2 SVGAGI (reference sequence). CDR3 length: 13 amino acids. Trimming took 2 bases from V and 2 from J, leaving 5 bases between them. The CDR3 loop is CASSYDPTDTQYF. The CDR3 region has the DNA TGTGCCAGCAGTTACGACCCCACAGATACGCAGTATTTT.

In its sample, this clonotype was seen many times. This rearrangement joins TRBV3-1 to TRBJ1-2, with D maybe TRBD1 (5 bases). The ends were cut back, 0 bases at V and 8 bases at J, with 13 bases in the middle. The CDR3 has 14 residues. CDR1 and CDR2 (germline): LGHDT, YNNKEL (reference sequence). This chain's CDR3 is CASSQDVGGRGYTF. CDR3 nucleotides: TGTGCCAGCAGCCAAGATGTCGGGGGAAGGGGCTACACCTTC.

The V and J genes are TRBV7-3 and TRBJ2-4; TRBD1 aligns across 8 bases. In germline, CDR1 is SGHTA, CDR2 FQGTGA. J was trimmed by 8 bases and V by 5 bases; bases with no gene match: 8. This CDR3 spans 14 amino acids. CDR3 in DNA: TGTGCCAGCAGCCCACAGGGGGGTTTGGACATTCAGTACTTC. Translating it yields CASSPQGGLDIQYF.

Ten or more counts support this clonotype. DNA of the CDR3: TGCAGTGCTAGCCTAGACGGCTACGAGCAGTACTTC. The encoded protein is CSASLDGYEQYF. V usage is TRBV20-1 and J usage is TRBJ2-7; no clear D gene. This CDR3 is built from 12 residues. Looked up from germline, CDR1 is DFQATT and CDR2 is SNEGSKA (reference sequence). V shed 3 bases and J shed 3 bases, with 9 bases lying between them.

This clonotype has a handful of counts. The CDR3 sequence: CASSLGPGQADTQYF. The CDR3 DNA sequence: TGCGCCAGCAGCTTGGGACCAGGGCAAGCAGATACGCAGTATTTT. The V call is TRBV5-1, the J call TRBJ2-3; a weak D match, TRBD1 (5 bases). Germline V gene data show CDR1 as SGHRS and CDR2 as YFSETQ. V was shortened by 0 bases and J by 4 bases, with 12 bases between the two germline ends. CDR3 length equals 15 residues.

This clonotype was detected ten times or more. The rearrangement joins TRBV11-2 to TRBJ2-2, with D possibly being TRBD1 (5 bases). V shed 2 bases and J shed 1 base, with 11 bases lying between them. The CDR3 has 16 amino acids. Per the germline V gene, CDR1 is SGHAT and CDR2 is FQNNGV. In DNA, the CDR3 is TGTGCCAGCAGCTTATATGTTACAGGGAACACCGGGGAGCTGTTTTTT. This translates into CASSLYVTGNTGELFF.

This clonotype was recorded many times. V and J are TRBV20-1 and TRBJ2-7, with TRBD1 matching 9 bases. With V trimmed by 1 base and J by 2 bases, 9 bases remained unmatched. CDR1 is DFQATT, CDR2 SNEGSKA, per germline (reference sequence). This CDR3 contains 16 residues. The CDR3 DNA sequence: TGCAGTGCTAGAGTATCCGGGACAGGGTCCCCCTACGAGCAGTACTTC. It is translated as CSARVSGTGSPYEQYF.

This clonotype was picked up many times. The chain carries TRBV30 and TRBJ2-7; 12 bases are a match to TRBD2. CDR1 is GTSNPN, CDR2 SVGIG, per germline (reference sequence). This CDR3 is 15 amino acids long. The trim removed 3 bases at V and 5 bases at J, leaving 8 bases unmatched. The CDR3, as DNA: TGTGCCTGGAGCATGGGACTAGCGGGTCGGAACGAGCAGTACTTC. Encoded protein: CAWSMGLAGRNEQYF.

In its sample, this clonotype was seen many times. This chain connects TRBV7-2 to TRBJ2-7; D possibly corresponds to TRBD2 (6 bases). In germline, CDR1 is SGHTA, CDR2 FQGNSA. The CDR3 is made up of 13 amino acids. Trimming took off 1 base at V and 9 bases at J, with 13 bases between the two ends. CDR3 nucleotides: TGTGCCAGCAGCTTAGATGTGGGAGGAGGGCAGTACTTC. Encoded protein: CASSLDVGGGQYF. The full variable domain, with the rest looked up from reference TRBV7-2 and TRBJ2-7, is GAGVSQSPSNKVTEKGKDVELRCDPISGHTALYWYRQSLGQGLEFLIYFQGNSAPDKSGLPSDRFSAERTGGSVSTLTIQRTQQEDSAVYLCASSLDVGGGQYFGPGTRLTVT.

The chain links TRBV11-2 to TRBJ2-5; 8 bases agree with TRBD2. Germline-derived CDR1 and CDR2 are SGHAT and FQNNGV. The CDR3 runs to 14 residues. V shed 4 bases and J 4 bases; nucleotides not matched to a gene: 5. CDR3 sequence reads: CASSWSGRRETQYF. CDR3 in DNA: TGTGCCAGCAGCTGGAGCGGGAGAAGAGAGACCCAGTACTTC.

The rearrangement joins TRBV12-5 to TRBJ1-5; 7 nucleotides line up with TRBD1. The ends lost 5 bases at V and 7 bases at J; junction bases unmatched: 5. Germline V gene lookup returns CDR1 LGHNT and CDR2 FRNRAP. The CDR3 extends over 13 amino acids. The CDR3 region is CASGLTGDQPQHF. CDR3 in DNA: TGTGCTAGTGGTCTAACAGGGGACCAGCCCCAGCATTTT.

This clonotype was seen a single time. The chain links TRBV7-9 to TRBJ2-2; D perhaps matches TRBD2 (5 bases). In germline, CDR1 is SEHNR, CDR2 FQNEAQ (reference sequence). Trimming removed 5 bases from V and 0 bases from J, with 13 bases in between. The CDR3 consists of 16 residues. The CDR3 spells CASSPSQRSNTGELFF. CDR3 sequence (DNA): TGTGCCAGCAGCCCCTCCCAGCGGTCGAACACCGGGGAGCTGTTTTTT.

This clonotype occurred many times. This rearrangement joins TRBV5-1 to TRBJ2-7; D gene ambiguous. The CDR3 has 15 amino acids. Germline CDR1 is SGHRS and CDR2 is YFSETQ. V lost 0 bases to trimming and J lost 3 bases, with 13 bases between them. The CDR3 protein is CASSLGQSRFYEQYF. In DNA form, the CDR3 reads TGCGCCAGCAGCTTGGGCCAGAGCCGATTCTACGAGCAGTACTTC.

This clonotype was observed at least ten times. CDR3 nucleotides: TGCGCCAGCAGCTTGGGACCAGGTCAGCCCCAGCATTTT. Encoded protein: CASSLGPGQPQHF. This chain uses TRBV5-1 with TRBJ1-5; D remains ambiguous. The CDR3 is 13 residues long. Germline loops: CDR1 SGHRS, CDR2 YFSETQ. V was shortened by 0 bases and J by 6 bases, with 7 bases between the two germline ends. The whole variable domain, remainder taken from reference TRBV5-1 and TRBJ1-5, is KAGVTQTPRYLIKTRGQQVTLSCSPISGHRSVSWYQQTPGQGLQFLFEYFSETQRNKGNFPGRFSGRQFSNSRSEMNVSTLELGDSALYLCASSLGPGQPQHFGDGTRLSIL.

This clonotype came up many times. The chain is built from TRBV2 and TRBJ2-2; 8 positions match TRBD1. Germline trimming cut 8 bases from V and 7 bases from J; bases unmatched to any gene: 6. This CDR3 has 13 residues. Per germline, CDR1 SNHLY and CDR2 FYNNEI. Here the CDR3 DNA reads TGTGCCAGCTGTCAGGGGGCGTTCGGGGAGCTGTTTTTT. Translating it yields CASCQGAFGELFF.

This clonotype has just a few counts. The chain recombines TRBV20-1 with TRBJ2-5, with TRBD2 identical over 14 bases. Germline V gene sequence: CDR1 DFQATT, CDR2 SNEGSKA (reference sequence). Germline trimming cut 5 bases from V and 5 bases from J; bases unmatched to any gene: 19. This CDR3 is 19 amino acids long. The CDR3 region is CSAGFPLETSGRAIETQYF. Written as DNA, the CDR3 is TGCAGTGCTGGATTCCCCCTCGAGACTAGCGGGAGGGCCATCGAGACCCAGTACTTC.

CDR3 protein: CASNSNTGELFF. The CDR3 coding sequence is TGTGCCAGTAACTCGAACACCGGGGAGCTGTTTTTT. This sequence joins TRBV19 and TRBJ2-2; D remains ambiguous. The CDR3 totals 12 residues. Trimming pared 7 bases from V and 0 bases from J, leaving 3 bases between. Germline V gene lookup returns CDR1 LNHDA and CDR2 SQIVND (reference sequence).